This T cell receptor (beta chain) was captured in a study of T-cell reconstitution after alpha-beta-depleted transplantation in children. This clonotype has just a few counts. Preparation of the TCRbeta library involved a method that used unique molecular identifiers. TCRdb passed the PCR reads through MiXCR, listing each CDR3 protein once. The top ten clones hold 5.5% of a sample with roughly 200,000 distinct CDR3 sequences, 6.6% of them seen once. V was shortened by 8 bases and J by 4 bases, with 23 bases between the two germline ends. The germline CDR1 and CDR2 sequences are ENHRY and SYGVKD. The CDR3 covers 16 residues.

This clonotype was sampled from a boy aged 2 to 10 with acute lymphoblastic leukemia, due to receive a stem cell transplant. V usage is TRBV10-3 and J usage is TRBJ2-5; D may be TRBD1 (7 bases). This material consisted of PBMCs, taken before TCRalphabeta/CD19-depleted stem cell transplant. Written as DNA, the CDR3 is TGTGCCATCGGACCACAGGGGCGACTAGGCCTAGAGACCCAGTACTTC. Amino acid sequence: CAIGPQGRLGLETQYF.